The 11 T cell receptor beta chains reported below all come from one sample, sequenced in a study of Ad26.COV2.S vaccination and SARS-CoV-2 variants. Treatment of the sample: some 20 received Ad26.COV2.S at low or high dose, single or two shots; about five received placebo; per-sample allocation not given. At day 63 after the first vaccine or placebo injection, samples were drawn. Sequencing was performed with immunoSEQ multiplex PCR; in TCRdb, only in-frame clones are kept and a portion is missing. The sample lists hundreds of thousands of clones, about 88% occurring once. The sequenced sample was peripheral blood, obtained in a trial of Ad26.COV2.S vaccine versus placebo. The origin of the receptors is a person between 18 and 59 years old who received the Ad26.COV2.S COVID-19 vaccine or a placebo.

The V gene is TRBV28, the J gene TRBJ1-1; D perhaps matches TRBD1 (6 bases). Germline-derived CDR1 and CDR2 are MDHEN and SYDVKM. V was pared by 11 bases and J by 6 bases, with 13 bases between. The CDR3 covers 11 residues. In DNA form, the CDR3 reads TGTGCCGCCAAGACAGGCGCTGAAGCTTTCTTT. Residues: CAAKTGAEAFF.

V gene TRBV13 combines with J gene TRBJ1-4; no definite D call. CDR3 length: 13 residues. From germline, CDR1 is PRHDT and CDR2 FYEKMQ (reference sequence). V lost 2 bases, J lost 5 bases, and 6 bases lay in between. The CDR3 region is CASSLRGNEKLFF. In nucleotides, the CDR3 is TGTGCCAGCAGCTTACGAGGAAATGAAAAACTGTTTTTT. Together with reference TRBV13 and TRBJ1-4, the CDR3 gives the full variable domain: AAGVIQSPRHLIKEKRETATLKCYPIPRHDTVYWYQQGPGQDPQFLISFYEKMQSDKGSIPDRFSAQQFSDYHSELNMSSLELGDSALYFCASSLRGNEKLFFGSGTQLSVL.

This clone was picked up one time. The J gene is TRBJ2-7, the V gene TRBV27; 8 bases line up with TRBD2. The CDR3 has 16 amino acids. CDR1 is MNHEY and CDR2 is SMNVEV in the germline V gene (reference sequence). J was trimmed by 0 bases and V by 5 bases; bases with no gene match: 9. The CDR3 region is CASSTRGSGTSYEQYF. CDR3 in DNA: TGTGCCAGCAGTACACGGGGTAGCGGGACCTCCTACGAGCAGTACTTC.

The CDR3: CASSYSRLGSTEAFF. The CDR3 DNA is TGTGCCAGCAGTTACTCCCGACTAGGATCCACTGAAGCTTTCTTT. V is TRBV6-5 and J is TRBJ1-1; D is unclear. Germline-derived CDR1 and CDR2 are MNHEY and SVGAGI. The CDR3 loop spans 15 amino acids. V shed 0 bases and J shed 4 bases, with 12 bases lying between them.

This clone was detected a few times. The chain employs TRBV12-3 or TRBV12-4 and TRBJ1-6; no firm D call. Trimming took 6 bases from V and 7 from J, leaving 10 bases between them. CDR3 length: 13 amino acids. This CDR3 reads CASRRSGNSPLHF. The CDR3 bases are TGTGCCAGCAGGAGAAGCGGGAATTCACCCCTCCACTTT.

This clone was seen only a few times. The chain carries TRBV5-1 and TRBJ2-7; possibly TRBD1 for D (6 bases). CDR1 is SGHRS and CDR2 is YFSETQ in the germline V gene. V shed 4 bases and J shed 7 bases, with 21 bases lying between them. The CDR3 totals 15 residues. The CDR3 reads CASSLNRDPPREQYF. The DNA for the CDR3 is TGCGCCAGCAGCCTTAACAGGGATCCACCGAGGGAGCAGTACTTC.

The chain carries TRBV7-2 and TRBJ1-5; 9 bases match TRBD1. The CDR3 is 15 amino acids. Trimming removed 5 bases from V and 6 bases from J; junction bases left unmatched: 8. The germline CDR1 and CDR2 sequences are SGHTA and FQGNSA. CDR3 in DNA: TGTGCCAGCAGCGCGAACAGGGGGCAGGGTCAGCCCCAGCATTTT. Amino acid sequence: CASSANRGQGQPQHF.

This clone was seen just once. The rearrangement uses TRBV29-1 and TRBJ1-1, with TRBD1 as a possible D gene (6 bases). This CDR3 is built from 13 residues. Trimming took 2 bases from V and 4 from J, leaving 11 bases between them. CDR1 SQVTM and CDR2 ANQGSEA come from the germline V gene. CDR3 sequence reads: CSVEYVGATEAFF. For the CDR3, the DNA is TGCAGCGTTGAATATGTGGGGGCCACTGAAGCTTTCTTT.

The chain links TRBV13 to TRBJ2-1, with 7 nucleotides matching TRBD2. CDR3 length: 15 amino acids. V was clipped by 5 bases and J by 4 bases; unmatched bases: 8. CDR1 is PRHDT, CDR2 FYEKMQ, per germline (reference sequence). CDR3 protein: CASSAEAGLYNEQFF. Written as DNA, the CDR3 is TGTGCCAGCAGCGCAGAAGCGGGGTTGTACAATGAGCAGTTCTTC.

The chain links TRBV29-1 to TRBJ2-1, with a possible D match to TRBD2 (6 bases). In germline, CDR1 is SQVTM, CDR2 ANQGSEA. The CDR3 length is 12 residues. Trimming removed 6 bases at V and 10 bases at J, with 16 bases between. The CDR3 coding sequence is TGCAGCGTCCCTGGAGGGCCAGCAGAGCAGTTCTTC. This codes for CSVPGGPAEQFF.

The chain uses TRBV2 and TRBJ1-2, with 7 bases lining up with TRBD1. Germline lookup yields CDR1 SNHLY and CDR2 FYNNEI. The CDR3 loop spans 14 amino acids. J lost 7 bases, V lost 5 bases, and 10 bases had no gene match. The CDR3, as DNA: TGTGCCAGCAGTCGGGACAGTGCCGGTTTTGGCTACACCTTC. Translation: CASSRDSAGFGYTF.